This note documents a single TCR beta chain sequence. This clone has only a few counts. The clone's antigen remains unknown. No qualities accompany the bases; no much larger clone lies one base away. Other DNA sequences in this specimen translate into the identical CDR3. The data derive from a study of T cell responses to AZD1222 COVID-19 vaccine (dated by TCRdb to about 2021). In the study overall: AZD1222 recipients with second doses at about 4 weeks or about 12 weeks were pooled, because spike-specific TCR depth and breadth did not differ between schedules. TCR sequencing covered approximately 230 trial participants: 200 to 210 given two doses of AZD1222 and approximately 25 given two doses of MenACWY control vaccine. Trial participants were enrolled into age subgroups of 18-55, 56-69 and 70-plus years, which contained around 150, 28 and 57 TCR-sequenced participants, respectively. On the study overall, not on this receptor specifically: Conclusions about previously exposed vaccinees are limited, since just 5 to 7 AZD1222 recipients were seropositive for SARS-CoV-2 at baseline. CD4 TCRs associated with the vaccine covered the entire spike protein, and the dominant responses were in regions 160-218 and 743-854. After two AZD1222 doses, both the breadth and the depth of spike-specific TCRs were significantly higher than at day 0 and than in MenACWY recipients. Participants were mostly white British, with more females than males. The authors suggested clonal diversity may have been underestimated. In the small 56-69-year group, the increase in depth fell short of significance, most likely because of low power. Reportedly, close to half of the unique spike-specific TCRs recognized epitopes lying outside the regions that are mutated in the B.1.351 and B.1.1.7 variants. Because no day 14 peak-response samples were available, the repertoires could be characterized only after the peak T cell response.

In light of the paper, this sample's time point label describes: baseline before first vaccination. Vaccinee samples came from UK trials COV001 and COV002, including a single-blind randomized controlled phase 2/3 trial of AZD1222 (ChAdOx1 nCoV-19) in healthy adults. For TCRbeta chain sequencing, PBMC samples were collected from trial participants at day 0 and at day 28 after the second dose. V lost 1 base and J lost 8 bases; the stretch between them is 5 bases long. From the germline V gene, CDR1 is MGHRA and CDR2 is YSYEKL. CDR3 length: 11 amino acids, cysteine to phenylalanine. CDR3 DNA only is kept here, 33 bases in frame from base 1. The CDR3 regions of human TCRbeta chains were subjected to immunosequencing. Processing in the source paper ran as follows. TCRs in the repertoires were matched against a reference library of SARS-CoV-2-specific TCRs that had been generated with the MIRA antigen-specificity platform. Breadth was defined as the fraction of unique TCRs that were SARS-CoV-2-associated. Depth was defined as the fraction of total T cells that were SARS-CoV-2-associated. Using the MIRA data, each spike-specific TCR was assigned both to the spike region to which the TCR was reactive and to a CD4 or CD8 class. Log10-transformed breadth and depth values were compared by one-way ANOVA with Sidak's multiple comparisons tests. The immuneACCESS repertoire file appears here via TCRdb, limited to in-frame rearrangements. These files lack a portion of the clones; in checked studies, under half of the deficit traces to unresolved V genes, and the cause of the others is not known. V, J and clone size are those of that table, while D and trimming were read from the DNA. In this sample the table shows 90,000 to 120,000 clones, 90% to 95% of which occur a single time. The top ten constitute 2% to 2.5% of the sample.

This TCR was sampled from an adult in good health. The chain is encoded by TRBV4-1 joined to TRBJ1-2; the D gene is possibly TRBD1, with 5 bases matching. This material consisted of peripheral blood, taken on day 0 of AZD1222 vaccination. The CDR3 sequence is CASSQGTGYTF. In nucleotide form, the sequence is TGCGCCAGCAGCCAAGGGACAGGCTACACCTTC.